Each of the 8 T cell receptor beta chains below was sequenced from the same sample in a study of blood T cell repertoires in COVID-19. Profiled with immunoSEQ multiplex PCR; TCRdb holds only in-frame clones, not every one. The sample includes under 200,000 clones, 82% of them seen just once. The sequenced material came from PBMCs or T cells enriched from blood (not recorded which). The receptors were sampled from a woman in her sixties or seventies with acute COVID-19.

This clone was seen a few times. Because the CDR3's place on the DNA is in doubt, the DNA is left out and the CDR3 is given as listed by TCRdb. V is TRBV21-1 and J is TRBJ1-3. TRBV21-1 is given as a pseudogene. Including both end residues, the CDR3 is 16 amino acids long. The CDR3 loop is CASNPLGVGGGNTIYF.

The rearrangement joins TRBV18 to TRBJ2-1; TRBD1 aligns across 9 bases. The CDR3 runs to 15 residues. Losses at the gene ends were 3 bases for V and 9 bases for J; bases not matched to a gene: 9. Germline CDR1 KGHSH, CDR2 LQKENI. The CDR3 reads CASSPLGQGGSEQFF. CDR3 DNA: TGTGCCAGCTCACCGTTGGGACAGGGAGGGAGTGAGCAGTTCTTC.

The chain employs TRBV27 and TRBJ2-7, with 7 bases lining up with TRBD1. The CDR3 is 14 residues long. The junction had 10 bases not matched to a gene; V was cut back by 5 bases and J by 6 bases. Germline V gives CDR1 MNHEY, CDR2 SMNVEV (reference sequence). The CDR3 DNA follows: TGTGCCAGCAGTCTGACAGGGCGATTAAGCGAGCAGTACTTC. It is translated as CASSLTGRLSEQYF.

The rearrangement uses TRBV2 and TRBJ1-1; 7 nucleotides align to TRBD1. Germline CDR1 is SNHLY and CDR2 is FYNNEI. The CDR3 totals 14 residues. J gave up 1 base and V 2 bases, and 1 base lay outside the gene matches. The chain's CDR3 is CASSERTGNTEAFF. CDR3 bases: TGTGCCAGCAGTGAAAGGACAGGGAACACTGAAGCTTTCTTT.

The V and J genes are TRBV6-5 and TRBJ1-1, with 7 bases fitting TRBD1. V was clipped by 11 bases and J by 10 bases; unmatched bases: 16. Germline lookup yields CDR1 MNHEY and CDR2 SVGAGI. There are 13 residues in the CDR3. CDR3 sequence (DNA): TGTGCCGGCCGAAGCAGGGGGAGGTTCGGAGCTTTCTTT. This gives the protein CAGRSRGRFGAFF.

CDR3 in amino acids: CASSLVWETTSYNEQFF. The CDR3 DNA sequence: TGTGCCAGCAGCTTGGTGTGGGAGACCACTTCATACAATGAGCAGTTCTTC. This sequence joins TRBV5-6 and TRBJ2-1; D might be TRBD2 (5 bases). The V gene's germline CDR1 is SGHDT and CDR2 YYEEEE. The germline V and J ends were trimmed by 0 bases and 4 bases, with 17 bases remaining between them. There are 17 residues in the CDR3.

This chain connects TRBV7-9 to TRBJ1-1, with TRBD1 matching 8 bases. This CDR3 region has 14 residues. Trimming took 5 bases from V and 5 from J; bases not matched to a gene: 7. Germline assignment: CDR1 SEHNR and CDR2 FQNEAQ (reference sequence). The CDR3 bases are TGTGCCAGCAGCCAGGGACAGGAGTGGACTGAAGCTTTCTTT. Residues: CASSQGQEWTEAFF. Full variable domain (missing parts from reference TRBV7-9 and TRBJ1-1): DTGVSQNPRHKITKRGQNVTFRCDPISEHNRLYWYRQTLGQGPEFLTYFQNEAQLEKSRLLSDRFSAERPKGSFSTLEIQRTEQGDSAMYLCASSQGQEWTEAFFGQGTRLTVV.

The chain links TRBV5-5 to TRBJ1-3; D is perhaps TRBD1 (5 bases). Trimming removed 5 bases from V and 4 bases from J, with 22 bases in between. CDR3 length equals 17 residues. The V gene's germline CDR1 is SGHKS and CDR2 YYEKEE (reference sequence). CDR3 in amino acids: CASRTTTGTSRGNTIYF. CDR3 nucleotides: TGTGCCAGCAGGACGACCACCGGGACTTCAAGAGGAAACACCATATATTTT.